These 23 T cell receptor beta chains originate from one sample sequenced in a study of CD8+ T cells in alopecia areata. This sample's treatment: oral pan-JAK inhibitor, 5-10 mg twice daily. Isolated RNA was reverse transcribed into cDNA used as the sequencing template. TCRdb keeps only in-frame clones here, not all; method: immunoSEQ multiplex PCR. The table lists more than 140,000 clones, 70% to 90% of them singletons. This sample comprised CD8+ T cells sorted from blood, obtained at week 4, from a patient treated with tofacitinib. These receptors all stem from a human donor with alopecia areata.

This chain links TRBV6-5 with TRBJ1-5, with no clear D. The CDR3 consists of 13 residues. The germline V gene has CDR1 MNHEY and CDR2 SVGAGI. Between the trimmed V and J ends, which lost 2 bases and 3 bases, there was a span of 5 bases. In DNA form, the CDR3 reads TGTGCCAGCAGTTACGACGTCAATCAGCCCCAGCATTTT. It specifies CASSYDVNQPQHF.

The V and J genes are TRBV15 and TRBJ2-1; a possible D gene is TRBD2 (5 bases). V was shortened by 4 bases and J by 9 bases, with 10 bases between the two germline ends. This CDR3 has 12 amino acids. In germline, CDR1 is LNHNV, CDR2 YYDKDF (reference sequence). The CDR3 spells CATSITGIEQFF. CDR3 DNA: TGTGCCACCAGCATCACGGGGATTGAGCAGTTCTTC.

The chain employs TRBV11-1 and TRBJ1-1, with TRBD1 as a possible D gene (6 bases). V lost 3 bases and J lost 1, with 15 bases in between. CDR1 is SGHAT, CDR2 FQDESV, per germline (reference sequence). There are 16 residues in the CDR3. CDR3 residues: CASSLGYRAANTEAFF. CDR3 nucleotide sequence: TGTGCCAGCAGCTTGGGCTACAGGGCGGCGAACACTGAAGCTTTCTTT. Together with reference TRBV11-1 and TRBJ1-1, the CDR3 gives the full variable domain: EAEVAQSPRYKITEKSQAVAFWCDPISGHATLYWYRQILGQGPELLVQFQDESVVDDSQLPKDRFSAERLKGVDSTLKIQPAELGDSAMYLCASSLGYRAANTEAFFGQGTRLTVV.

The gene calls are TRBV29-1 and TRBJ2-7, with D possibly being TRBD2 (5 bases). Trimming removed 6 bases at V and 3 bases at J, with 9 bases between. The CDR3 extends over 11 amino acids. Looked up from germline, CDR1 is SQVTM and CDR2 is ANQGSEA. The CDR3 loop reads CSVDYDYEQYF. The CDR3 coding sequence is TGCAGCGTCGACTATGACTACGAGCAGTACTTC.

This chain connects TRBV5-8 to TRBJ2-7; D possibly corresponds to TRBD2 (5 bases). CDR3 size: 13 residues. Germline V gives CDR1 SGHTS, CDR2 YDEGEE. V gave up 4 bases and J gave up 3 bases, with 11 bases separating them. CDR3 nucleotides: TGTGCCAGCAGCCCTGGACTGGTCTACGAGCAGTACTTC. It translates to CASSPGLVYEQYF.

CDR3 in DNA: TGTGCCAGCAGCTCCGCTTCTAGCGGGAGTGGGAATGAGCAGTTCTTC. The encoded protein is CASSSASSGSGNEQFF. V is TRBV5-6 and J is TRBJ2-1; 10 nucleotides agree with TRBD2. The CDR3 contains 16 residues. With 3 bases clipped from V and 7 bases from J, the junction kept 10 bases outside the gene matches. Germline values: CDR1 SGHDT, CDR2 YYEEEE.

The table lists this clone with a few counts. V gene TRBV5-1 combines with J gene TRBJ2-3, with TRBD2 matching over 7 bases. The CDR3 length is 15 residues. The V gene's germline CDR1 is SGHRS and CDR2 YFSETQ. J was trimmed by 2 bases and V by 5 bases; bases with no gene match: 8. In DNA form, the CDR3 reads TGCGCCAGCAGTTGGCGGGAGTCGGTCACAGATACGCAGTATTTT. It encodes CASSWRESVTDTQYF. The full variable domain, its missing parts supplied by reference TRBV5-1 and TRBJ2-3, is KAGVTQTPRYLIKTRGQQVTLSCSPISGHRSVSWYQQTPGQGLQFLFEYFSETQRNKGNFPGRFSGRQFSNSRSEMNVSTLELGDSALYLCASSWRESVTDTQYFGPGTRLTVL.

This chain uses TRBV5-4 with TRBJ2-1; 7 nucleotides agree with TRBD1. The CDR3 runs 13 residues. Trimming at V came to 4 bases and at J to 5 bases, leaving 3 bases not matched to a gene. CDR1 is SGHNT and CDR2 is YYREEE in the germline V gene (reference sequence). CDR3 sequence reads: CASSTGQNNEQFF. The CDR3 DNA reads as TGTGCCAGCAGCACGGGACAGAACAATGAGCAGTTCTTC.

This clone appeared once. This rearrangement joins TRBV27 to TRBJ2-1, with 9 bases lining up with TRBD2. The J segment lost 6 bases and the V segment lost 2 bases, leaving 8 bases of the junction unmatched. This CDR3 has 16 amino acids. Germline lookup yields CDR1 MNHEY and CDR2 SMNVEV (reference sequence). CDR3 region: CASSLGPSGVANEQFF. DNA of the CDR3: TGTGCCAGCAGTTTAGGGCCTAGCGGGGTGGCCAATGAGCAGTTCTTC.

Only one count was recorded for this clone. The CDR3 loop reads CASSAGVYGYTF. The CDR3 coding sequence is TGTGCCAGCAGCGCCGGTGTGTATGGCTACACCTTC. V is TRBV9 and J is TRBJ1-2; D gene uncertain. Germline assignment: CDR1 SGDLS and CDR2 YYNGEE. The CDR3 covers 12 residues. V was pared by 3 bases and J by 5 bases, with 8 bases between.

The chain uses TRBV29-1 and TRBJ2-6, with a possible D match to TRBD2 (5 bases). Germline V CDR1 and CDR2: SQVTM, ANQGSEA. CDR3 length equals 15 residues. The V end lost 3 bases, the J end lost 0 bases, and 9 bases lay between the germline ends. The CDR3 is CSVDDRDSGANVLTF. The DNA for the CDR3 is TGCAGCGTTGACGATCGGGACTCTGGGGCCAACGTCCTGACTTTC.

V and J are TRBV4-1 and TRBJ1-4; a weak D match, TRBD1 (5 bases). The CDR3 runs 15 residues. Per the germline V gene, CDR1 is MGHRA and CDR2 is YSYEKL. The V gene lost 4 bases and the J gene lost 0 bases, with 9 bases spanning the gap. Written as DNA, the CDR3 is TGCGCCAGCAGCCCCCCGGGGGCAACTAATGAAAAACTGTTTTTT. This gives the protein CASSPPGATNEKLFF.

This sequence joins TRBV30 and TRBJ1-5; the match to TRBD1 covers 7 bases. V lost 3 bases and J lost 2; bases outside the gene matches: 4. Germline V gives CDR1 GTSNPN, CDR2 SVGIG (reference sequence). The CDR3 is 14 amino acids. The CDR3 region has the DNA TGTGCCTGGAGATACAGGGGCCGCAATCAGCCCCAGCATTTT. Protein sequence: CAWRYRGRNQPQHF.

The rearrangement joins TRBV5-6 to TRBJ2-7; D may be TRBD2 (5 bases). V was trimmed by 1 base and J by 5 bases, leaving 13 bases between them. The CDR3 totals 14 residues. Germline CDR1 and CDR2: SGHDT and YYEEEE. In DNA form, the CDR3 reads TGTGCCAGCAGCTTGACTAGTTCTCCCCACGAGCAGTACTTC. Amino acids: CASSLTSSPHEQYF.

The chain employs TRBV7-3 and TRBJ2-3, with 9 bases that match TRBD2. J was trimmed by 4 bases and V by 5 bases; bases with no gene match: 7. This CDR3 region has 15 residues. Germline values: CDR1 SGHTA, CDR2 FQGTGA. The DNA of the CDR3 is TGTGCCAGCAGCCCAACCGCGGGAGGGGCAGATACGCAGTATTTT. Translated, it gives CASSPTAGGADTQYF.

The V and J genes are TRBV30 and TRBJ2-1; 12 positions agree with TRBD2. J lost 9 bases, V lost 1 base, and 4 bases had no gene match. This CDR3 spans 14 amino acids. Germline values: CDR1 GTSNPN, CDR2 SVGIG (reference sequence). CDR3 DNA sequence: TGTGCCTGGAGTGGACTAGCGGGAGACAGTGAGCAGTTCTTC. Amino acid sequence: CAWSGLAGDSEQFF.

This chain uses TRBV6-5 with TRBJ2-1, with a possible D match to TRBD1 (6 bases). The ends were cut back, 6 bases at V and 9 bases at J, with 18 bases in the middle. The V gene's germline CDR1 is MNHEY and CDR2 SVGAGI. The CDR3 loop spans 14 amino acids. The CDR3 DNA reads TGTGCCAGCAGCCCGTACCAGGGGTCTGGTGAGCAGTTCTTC. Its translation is CASSPYQGSGEQFF.

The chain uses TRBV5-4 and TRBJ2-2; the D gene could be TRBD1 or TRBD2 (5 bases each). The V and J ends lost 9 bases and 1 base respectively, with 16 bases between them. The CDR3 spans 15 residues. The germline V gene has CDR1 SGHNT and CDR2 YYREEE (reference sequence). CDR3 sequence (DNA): TGTGCCACCGCGGCGCCGGGACGGAACACCGGGGAGCTGTTTTTT. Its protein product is CATAAPGRNTGELFF.

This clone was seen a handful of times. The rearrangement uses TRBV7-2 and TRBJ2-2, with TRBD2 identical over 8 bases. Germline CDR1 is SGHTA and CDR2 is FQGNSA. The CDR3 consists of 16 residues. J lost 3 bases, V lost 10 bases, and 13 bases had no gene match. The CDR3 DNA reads TGTGCCATAAACTCCGAGCGGGAGTTGTACACCGGGGAGCTGTTTTTT. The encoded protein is CAINSERELYTGELFF.

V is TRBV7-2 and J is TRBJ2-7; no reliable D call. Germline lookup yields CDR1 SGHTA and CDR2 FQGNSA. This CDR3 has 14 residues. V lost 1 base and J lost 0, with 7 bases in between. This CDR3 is CASSLGSFSYEQYF. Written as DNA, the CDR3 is TGTGCCAGCAGCTTAGGGTCGTTCTCCTACGAGCAGTACTTC.

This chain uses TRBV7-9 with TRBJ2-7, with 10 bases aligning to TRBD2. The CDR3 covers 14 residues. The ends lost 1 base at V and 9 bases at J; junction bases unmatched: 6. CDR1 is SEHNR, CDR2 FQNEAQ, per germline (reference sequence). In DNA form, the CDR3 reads TGTGCCAGCAGCTTAGGAGCGGGAGGGCCCGGGCAGTACTTC. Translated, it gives CASSLGAGGPGQYF. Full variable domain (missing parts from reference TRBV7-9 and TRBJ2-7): DTGVSQNPRHKITKRGQNVTFRCDPISEHNRLYWYRQTLGQGPEFLTYFQNEAQLEKSRLLSDRFSAERPKGSFSTLEIQRTEQGDSAMYLCASSLGAGGPGQYFGPGTRLTVT.

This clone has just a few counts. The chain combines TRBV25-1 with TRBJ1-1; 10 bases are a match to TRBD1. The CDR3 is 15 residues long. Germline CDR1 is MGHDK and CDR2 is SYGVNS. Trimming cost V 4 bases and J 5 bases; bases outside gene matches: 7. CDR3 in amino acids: CASSGWTGGRTEAFF. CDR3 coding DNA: TGTGCCAGCAGTGGGTGGACAGGGGGGAGGACTGAAGCTTTCTTT.

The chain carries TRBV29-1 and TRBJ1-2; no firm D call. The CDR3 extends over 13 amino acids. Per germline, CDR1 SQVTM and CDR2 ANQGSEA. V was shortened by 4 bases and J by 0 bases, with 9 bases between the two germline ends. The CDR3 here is CSVGGEANYGYTF. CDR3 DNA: TGCAGCGTTGGCGGAGAAGCTAACTATGGCTACACCTTC.